One T cell receptor (beta chain) is described in this entry. Its antigen remains unidentified. The source of the sample is a study of OX40 agonist ivuxolimab in advanced cancers. Looking at the study overall: Each patient was given ivuxolimab into a vein every 2 weeks, at 0.01 to 10 mg/kg. Prior therapy, whether anti-PD-1, anti-PD-L1 or anti-CTLA-4, was allowed, and about 39% had some. Points from the study as a whole: Relative to CD4+ cells, CD8+ T cells on average had more expanded clones.

The cohort excluded patients with autoimmune disease history or systemic immunosuppression. Germline CDR1 SGHRS, CDR2 YFSETQ. The CDR3 runs to 15 residues. Trimming stripped 5 bases from V and 0 bases from J, with 11 bases between. Using immunoSEQ multiplex PCR, the repertoire was profiled, and TCRdb retains in-frame clones only, with some absent. The sample includes 90,000 or so clones, 90% to 95% of them seen just once. This sequence originates from an adult with an advanced solid tumor such as melanoma, head and neck, liver or kidney cancer. Sequenced material: CD4+ or CD8+ T cells sorted from blood, taken in a trial of the OX40 agonist ivuxolimab. The gene calls are TRBV5-1 and TRBJ2-2; D perhaps matches TRBD2 (6 bases). This chain's CDR3 is CASRRDASNTGELFF. As DNA, the CDR3 is TGCGCCAGCAGGCGGGACGCATCGAACACCGGGGAGCTGTTTTTT.